One and the same sample provided the 25 T cell receptor beta chains below, sequenced in a study of blood T cells in healthy people across ages. A second PCR of 7 to 11 cycles used a sample-barcoded 5' primer and a J-beta primer mix. TCRdb reprocessed the 5' RACE reads with MiXCR, giving one entry per CDR3 protein. The repertoire holds around 1,100,000 distinct CDR3 sequences, with more than 30% as singletons. The sample taken for sequencing was blood. The receptor source for this set is a man aged 18 to 29 in good health.

This clonotype was observed a few times. The CDR3 DNA sequence: TGTGCCAGCAGCCAAGCGGGGACACCGAACGAAGCTTTCTTT. The encoded protein is CASSQAGTPNEAFF. This sequence joins TRBV4-2 and TRBJ1-1, with D perhaps matching TRBD1 (6 bases). The V gene lost 1 base and the J gene lost 8 bases, with 14 bases spanning the gap. Germline CDR1 LGHNA, CDR2 YNFKEQ. The CDR3 has 14 residues.

Only a few counts were recorded for this clonotype. The chain recombines TRBV7-8 with TRBJ1-1; no clear D. CDR3 length: 15 residues. The germline V and J ends were trimmed by 7 bases and 5 bases, with 20 bases remaining between them. Germline assignment: CDR1 SGHVS and CDR2 FQNEAQ. The CDR3 region has the DNA TGTGCCAGCATCCCGATGGGGTCTGTAGAAACTGAAGCTTTCTTT. Amino acid sequence: CASIPMGSVETEAFF.

The chain joins TRBV20-1 to TRBJ2-4; tentatively, D is TRBD2 (6 bases). Between the trimmed V and J ends, which lost 3 bases and 4 bases, there was a span of 19 bases. The CDR3 contains 16 residues. Germline V CDR1 and CDR2: DFQATT, SNEGSKA (reference sequence). Here the CDR3 reads CSASSAVRLVKNIQYF. CDR3 nucleotides: TGCAGTGCTAGCAGTGCCGTCAGACTAGTGAAAAACATTCAGTACTTC.

The J gene is TRBJ1-1, the V gene TRBV9; D might be TRBD1 (6 bases). The V and J ends lost 2 bases and 1 base respectively, with 12 bases between them. The CDR3 is 15 residues long. Germline assignment: CDR1 SGDLS and CDR2 YYNGEE. This CDR3 is CASSVAGGQNTEAFF. CDR3 in DNA: TGTGCCAGCAGCGTGGCCGGGGGACAGAACACTGAAGCTTTCTTT.

V gene TRBV4-3 combines with J gene TRBJ2-1, with 10 nucleotides matching TRBD1. The CDR3 has 18 residues. J was trimmed by 6 bases and V by 0 bases; bases with no gene match: 11. Per germline, CDR1 LGHNA and CDR2 YSLEER. This CDR3 is CASSQEIPGTGELNEQFF. Written as DNA, the CDR3 is TGCGCCAGCAGCCAAGAGATCCCTGGGACAGGGGAACTCAATGAGCAGTTCTTC.

This clonotype was recorded a few times. V is TRBV29-1 and J is TRBJ2-5; tentative D call: TRBD1 (5 bases). V was pared by 4 bases and J by 3 bases, with 6 bases between. This CDR3 comprises 11 residues. CDR1 is SQVTM and CDR2 is ANQGSEA in the germline V gene. The CDR3 bases are TGCAGCGTTGCGACAGAAGAGACCCAGTACTTC. It encodes CSVATEETQYF.

V and J are TRBV29-1 and TRBJ1-2, with a possible D match to TRBD1 (5 bases). The CDR3 covers 11 residues. The V gene's germline CDR1 is SQVTM and CDR2 ANQGSEA. The V and J ends lost 7 bases and 6 bases respectively, with 12 bases between them. CDR3 protein: CSGPGLHGYTF. In DNA form, the CDR3 reads TGCAGCGGGCCGGGACTTCATGGCTACACCTTC.

The J gene is TRBJ1-4, the V gene TRBV7-9; TRBD1 matches at 7 bases. The CDR3 covers 18 residues. V was clipped by 6 bases and J by 4 bases; unmatched bases: 17. In germline, CDR1 is SEHNR, CDR2 FQNEAQ (reference sequence). The CDR3 region has the DNA TGTGCCAGCAGTTTAAAGTCTGGCAGGGGGGACTATAATGAAAAACTGTTTTTT. Translated, it gives CASSLKSGRGDYNEKLFF.

The chain links TRBV3-1 to TRBJ2-3; the D is unclear. This CDR3 has 14 amino acids. Germline V gives CDR1 LGHDT, CDR2 YNNKEL (reference sequence). V was shortened by 6 bases and J by 4 bases, with 14 bases between the two germline ends. This chain's CDR3 is CASSPTAPPDTQYF. The CDR3 DNA is TGTGCCAGCAGTCCCACGGCCCCCCCAGATACGCAGTATTTT.

About this clonotype itself: This could be a read error, since a much larger clone is one nucleotide away. The rearrangement links TRBV2 to TRBJ2-3; 13 bases fit TRBD2. The CDR3 length is 15 residues. Per germline, CDR1 SNHLY and CDR2 FYNNEI. V shed 6 bases and J 1 base; nucleotides not matched to a gene: 1. CDR3: CASRGTSGGTDTQYF. CDR3 in DNA: TGTGCCAGCAGGGGGACTAGCGGGGGCACAGATACGCAGTATTTT.

The DNA of the CDR3 is TGTGCCACCAGTGATGGAACAGCAAGCTCCTACAATGAGCAGTACTTC. Amino acid sequence: CATSDGTASSYNEQYF. This chain connects TRBV24-1 to TRBJ2-1, with no clear D. The J call may be mistaken, given a closer DNA end match to TRBJ2-7. This CDR3 is built from 16 residues. The germline V gene has CDR1 KGHDR and CDR2 SFDVKD.

This clonotype was counted only a few times. V is TRBV20-1 and J is TRBJ2-1; unclear D gene. This CDR3 spans 16 amino acids. The germline V and J ends were trimmed by 5 bases and 3 bases, with 20 bases remaining between them. Germline lookup yields CDR1 DFQATT and CDR2 SNEGSKA (reference sequence). The CDR3 sequence: CSAATDNPAVYNEQFF. The CDR3, as DNA: TGCAGTGCTGCAACAGACAACCCAGCCGTCTACAATGAGCAGTTCTTC.

V is TRBV20-1 and J is TRBJ1-2; 7 positions agree with TRBD1. The CDR3 extends over 12 amino acids. The germline gives CDR1 DFQATT, CDR2 SNEGSKA (reference sequence). Germline trimming cut 6 bases from V and 3 bases from J; bases unmatched to any gene: 4. The DNA of the CDR3 is TGCAGTGCCGCCGGACAGGACTATGGCTACACCTTC. Translated, it gives CSAAGQDYGYTF.

In this sample, this clonotype turned up a few times. This chain links TRBV4-3 with TRBJ1-3, with a weak D call TRBD1 (5 bases). V was shortened by 5 bases and J by 2 bases, with 13 bases between the two germline ends. The germline V gene encodes CDR1 LGHNA and CDR2 YSLEER. This CDR3 contains 15 residues. CDR3 residues: CASSVEAGTGNTIYF. CDR3 nucleotide sequence: TGCGCCAGCAGCGTCGAGGCAGGGACTGGAAACACCATATATTTT.

This clonotype was counted ten times or more. The rearrangement joins TRBV10-3 to TRBJ2-3; the D is unclear. This CDR3 contains 15 residues. The V and J ends lost 10 bases and 0 bases respectively, with 17 bases between them. Germline V gene data show CDR1 as ENHRY and CDR2 as SYGVKD. The CDR3 sequence: CATRSVKLSTDTQYF. The CDR3 coding sequence is TGTGCCACCAGGTCCGTCAAATTAAGCACAGATACGCAGTATTTT.

The V gene is TRBV10-3, the J gene TRBJ2-3; 9 bases align to TRBD1. The CDR3 loop spans 15 amino acids. Germline V lookup: CDR1 ENHRY, CDR2 SYGVKD. The V segment lost 4 bases and the J segment 4 bases; nucleotides outside the gene matches: 6. The CDR3 loop reads CAISVGQGLSDTQYF. In DNA, the CDR3 is TGTGCCATCAGTGTCGGACAGGGGCTTTCAGATACGCAGTATTTT.

The chain links TRBV12-5 to TRBJ2-5; TRBD1 is a possible D gene (6 bases). The germline gives CDR1 LGHNT, CDR2 FRNRAP. V lost 1 base, J lost 11 bases, and 17 bases lay in between. The CDR3 is 14 residues long. The CDR3 region is CASGLALTGTEQYF. Written as DNA, the CDR3 is TGTGCTAGTGGTTTGGCCCTAACAGGGACGGAGCAGTACTTC.

This clonotype was found a few times. A much larger clone lies a single base off, so this may be a read error. This sequence joins TRBV11-2 and TRBJ2-5; no clear D gene. CDR3 size: 12 residues. Germline-derived CDR1 and CDR2 are SGHAT and FQNNGV. The chain's CDR3 is CASILAQETQYF. In DNA, the CDR3 is TGTGCCAGCATCTTAGCCCAAGAGACCCAGTACTTC.

The V gene is TRBV20-1, the J gene TRBJ1-2; D gene ambiguous. The germline gives CDR1 DFQATT, CDR2 SNEGSKA (reference sequence). This CDR3 region has 13 residues. The ends were cut back, 3 bases at V and 3 bases at J, with 11 bases in the middle. The CDR3 DNA reads TGCAGTGCTAGCGCAGAGGGTTACTATGGCTACACCTTC. Protein: CSASAEGYYGYTF.

This clonotype was detected a few times. The limits of the CDR3 on the DNA are not certain, so only TCRdb's listed CDR3 is given. The chain joins TRBV6-5 to TRBJ2-5; the table's D call of TRBD1 was not tested on the DNA. Germline lookup yields CDR1 MNHEY and CDR2 SVGAGI. Inclusive of both ends, the CDR3 amounts to 15 amino acids. The CDR3 reads CASSTSLGVRETQYF.

This sequence joins TRBV4-3 and TRBJ1-5; D not certain. Trimming removed 0 bases from V and 3 bases from J, with 9 bases in between. The V gene's germline CDR1 is LGHNA and CDR2 YSLEER. The CDR3 extends over 15 amino acids. CDR3 sequence: CASSQDLDHNQPQHF. CDR3 sequence (DNA): TGCGCCAGCAGCCAAGACTTGGATCACAATCAGCCCCAGCATTTT.

V is TRBV6-2 or TRBV6-3 and J is TRBJ1-1, with D unresolved. This CDR3 has 15 residues. Trimming pared 2 bases from V and 1 base from J, leaving 11 bases between. Germline V lookup: CDR1 MNHEY, CDR2 SVGEGT. The CDR3 spells CASSYSRLPNTEAFF. In nucleotides, the CDR3 is TGTGCCAGCAGTTACAGCCGTCTGCCGAACACTGAAGCTTTCTTT.

The J gene is TRBJ2-5, the V gene TRBV25-1; D uncertain. The DNA end is more similar to TRBJ2-7, so the J call may be wrong. The germline V gene has CDR1 MGHDK and CDR2 SYGVNS. This CDR3 region has 16 residues. The CDR3 sequence: CASSVPTEIRRAEQYF. The CDR3 region has the DNA TGTGCCAGCAGTGTGCCCACCGAGATAAGAAGAGCCGAGCAGTACTTC.

This clonotype was counted between two and nine times. V and J are TRBV11-1 and TRBJ2-1, with 7 nucleotides matching TRBD1. The CDR3 extends over 14 amino acids. Trimming took 3 bases from V and 7 from J; bases not matched to a gene: 6. CDR1 and CDR2 (germline): SGHAT, FQDESV (reference sequence). CDR3 coding DNA: TGTGCCAGCAGCTTTCGACAGGGTGAAAATGAGCAGTTCTTC. Translating it yields CASSFRQGENEQFF.

This rearrangement joins TRBV12-3 or TRBV12-4 to TRBJ1-4; D is perhaps TRBD1 (6 bases). This CDR3 region has 17 residues. V gave up 3 bases and J gave up 10 bases, with 24 bases separating them. The CDR3 reads CASSFSAGGASLGKLFF. For the CDR3, the DNA is TGTGCCAGCAGTTTTTCCGCCGGGGGGGCCTCGCTGGGAAAACTGTTTTTT.